The rows below give T cell receptor beta chains drawn from one sample of a study of regulatory T cells in long-lasting Graves disease. Using its own MiXCR run on the multiplex PCR reads, TCRdb lists one record per CDR3 protein. The profile shows about 470,000 distinct CDR3 sequences, 20% to 25% of them singletons. Sample: peripheral blood mononuclear cells (PBMCs), taken when the disease was refractory, from a patient treated with antithyroid drugs. All receptors derive from a female donor with Graves disease. Each CDR3 is given with its conserved first and last residue. Each record gives: V gene, clone size, J gene, D gene, CDR3 DNA, CDR3 protein. The D gene is left open where the match is weak. Part of the rows lack a size; the others show once, few, many or a class for expanded clones.

TRBV27,many,TRBJ2-7,TRBD1,TGTGCCAGCAGTTACAGGGGACCTAAGTACGCAGAGCAGTACTTC,CASSYRGPKYAEQYF
TRBV30,few,TRBJ2-7,NA,TGTGCCTGGGAAGCGAGGACCGGGGGATTAGCCAGCTCCTACGAGCAGTACTTC,CAWEARTGGLASSYEQYF
TRBV12-5,NA,TRBJ2-7,TRBD1,TGTGCTAGTGGTTTGGTACTCTCGGGGACAGGGAGCTCCTACGAGCAGTACTTC,CASGLVLSGTGSSYEQYF
TRBV29-1,NA,TRBJ2-7,NA,TGCAGCGTTGAAGATGGGGGGAGCGGATTCTACGAGCAGTACTTC,CSVEDGGSGFYEQYF
TRBV6-1,many,TRBJ1-1,NA,TGTGCCAGTGGGGGCTCCCCAGCGGACACTGAAGCTTTCTTT,CASGGSPADTEAFF
TRBV12-5,many,TRBJ1-1,NA,TGTGCTAGTGCTCGGGACTTCCCGAACACTGAAGCTTTCTTT,CASARDFPNTEAFF
TRBV29-1,few,TRBJ2-7,NA,TGCAGCGTCGGGGGACAGAATTACGAGCAGTACTTC,CSVGGQNYEQYF
TRBV2,many,TRBJ2-2,TRBD2,TGTGCCAGCAGCCGGGACTATAACACCGGGGAGCTGTTTTTT,CASSRDYNTGELFF
TRBV9,many,TRBJ2-5,NA,TGTGCCAGCAGCGGGGGGACGCTCTACCAAGAGACCCAGTACTTC,CASSGGTLYQETQYF
TRBV10-3,many,TRBJ2-7,NA,TGTGCCATCAGTGAGTCGACAGAATACGAGCAGTACTTC,CAISESTEYEQYF
TRBV11-2,many,TRBJ2-5,NA,TGTGCCAGCACCCGAAGCACAGGGAAGGAGACCCAGTACTTC,CASTRSTGKETQYF
TRBV28,many,TRBJ2-7,TRBD1,TGTGCCAGCAGTTTACCTTTTCGACAGGGGAGCTCCTACGAGCAGTACTTC,CASSLPFRQGSSYEQYF
TRBV5-4,few,TRBJ1-5,NA,TGTGCCAGCAGTTCGGGAAACAATCAGCCCCAGCATTTT,CASSSGNNQPQHF
TRBV7-9,NA,TRBJ2-2,NA,TGTGCCAGCAGCCCCGGGACCCACGATCCCGGGGAGCTGTTTTTT,CASSPGTHDPGELFF
TRBV20-1,many,TRBJ1-5,TRBD1,TGCAGTGCTAAGCCGGGACAGGAGTATCAGCCCCAGCATTTT,CSAKPGQEYQPQHF
TRBV19,many,TRBJ1-1,TRBD1,TGTGCCAGCAGCATCGACAGGGGGAACACTGAAGCTTTCTTT,CASSIDRGNTEAFF
TRBV2,many,TRBJ2-5,NA,TGTGCCAGCAGTGTGTTGAGTGAAGAGACCCAGTACTTC,CASSVLSEETQYF
TRBV19,NA,TRBJ1-4,NA,TGTGCCAGTAGTATTTTTTCGAGTCAGGATAATGAAAAACTGTTTTTT,CASSIFSSQDNEKLFF
TRBV12-3/TRBV12-4,few,TRBJ2-2,NA,TGTGCCAGCAGACCACCAGGGACACCGAACACCGGGGAGCTGTTTTTT,CASRPPGTPNTGELFF
TRBV19,NA,TRBJ1-5,NA,TGTGCCAGTTCCTTCTTCGGGAACAATCAGCCCCAGCATTTT,CASSFFGNNQPQHF
TRBV7-2,NA,TRBJ2-7,TRBD2,TGTGCCAGCACTTCCGCAGCGGGAGTCTCCTACGAGCAGTACTTC,CASTSAAGVSYEQYF
TRBV28,many,TRBJ2-4,NA,TGTGCCAGCAGCCCCCTAGACAAAAACATTCAGTACTTC,CASSPLDKNIQYF
TRBV6-1,many,TRBJ1-1,NA,TGTGCCAGCAGTCCCTCGGACTGGGACACTGAAGCTTTCTTT,CASSPSDWDTEAFF
TRBV29-1,many,TRBJ1-1,TRBD1,TGCAGTGGGGCGGAGGGGGCGGCGAACACTGAAGCTTTCTTT,CSGAEGAANTEAFF
TRBV14,few,TRBJ2-7,NA,TGTGCCAGCAGCCAGGGACTGAGGATATACGAGCAGTACTTC,CASSQGLRIYEQYF
TRBV6-1,NA,TRBJ1-5,NA,TGTGCCAGCAGTGAAGAGAGGGAACAGCCCCAGCATTTT,CASSEEREQPQHF
TRBV7-2,NA,TRBJ2-1,NA,TGTGCCAGCAGCTTACCATCCGTCTATGAGCAGTTCTTC,CASSLPSVYEQFF
TRBV6-1,many,TRBJ1-1,NA,TGTGCCAGCAGTGCCCCCACCGGACCCTCACGAGCTTTCTTT,CASSAPTGPSRAFF
TRBV10-3,NA,TRBJ2-2,TRBD2,TGTGCCATCACCCCGGGACTAGCGGGAGCCACCGGGGAGCTGTTTTTT,CAITPGLAGATGELFF
TRBV20-1,many,TRBJ2-5,NA,TGCAGTGCTCCCAGGGGGGACAGCCTCCAAGAGACCCAGTACTTC,CSAPRGDSLQETQYF
TRBV6-1,NA,TRBJ1-1,NA,TGTGCCAGCAGCCGAGGGGAAAGGGGGGACACTGAAGCTTTCTTT,CASSRGERGDTEAFF
TRBV6-1,NA,TRBJ1-5,TRBD1,TGTGCCAGCAGTCCGGGACAGGGATCGGGTCAGCCCCAGCATTTT,CASSPGQGSGQPQHF
TRBV7-8,many,TRBJ2-5,NA,TGTGCCAGCAGCCTCTTCCGCGGGATTCGGGAGACCCAGTACTTC,CASSLFRGIRETQYF
TRBV7-6,NA,TRBJ1-3,TRBD1,TGTGCCAGCAGCTACCGACAGGGGAACCTTTTCTCTGGAAACACCATATATTTT,CASSYRQGNLFSGNTIYF
TRBV7-2,few,TRBJ1-3,NA,TGTGCCAGCAGCTTAGGTCAGCTTCATTCTGGAAACACCATATATTTT,CASSLGQLHSGNTIYF
TRBV27,once,TRBJ2-3,NA,TGTGCCAGCAGTGAAAGGCATAGGGCAGCAGATACGCAGTATTTT,CASSERHRAADTQYF
TRBV11-2,many,TRBJ2-7,TRBD2,TGTGCCAGCAGCCCGACCCTAGCGGAGGCTTGGGGCGAGCAGTACTTC,CASSPTLAEAWGEQYF
TRBV11-3,few,TRBJ2-7,TRBD1,TGTGCCAGCAGCTTAGAGGACAGGGAATCATACGAGCAGTACTTC,CASSLEDRESYEQYF
TRBV7-8,many,TRBJ2-7,TRBD1,TGTGCCAGCAGCCTCGCGGCCGGGACAGGGGACTACGAGCAGTACTTC,CASSLAAGTGDYEQYF
TRBV14,few,TRBJ2-7,TRBD1,TGTGCCAGCAGCCCGGGACAGGGGCCTTACTACGAGCAGTACTTC,CASSPGQGPYYEQYF